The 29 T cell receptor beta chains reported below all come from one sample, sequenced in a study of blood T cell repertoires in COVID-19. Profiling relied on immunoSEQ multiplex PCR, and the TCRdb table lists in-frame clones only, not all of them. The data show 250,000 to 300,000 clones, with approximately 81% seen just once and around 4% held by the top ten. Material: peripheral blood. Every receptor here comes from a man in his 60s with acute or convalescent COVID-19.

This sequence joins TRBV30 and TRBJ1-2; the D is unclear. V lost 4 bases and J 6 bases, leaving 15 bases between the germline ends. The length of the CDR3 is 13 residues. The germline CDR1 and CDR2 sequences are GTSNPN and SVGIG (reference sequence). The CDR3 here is CAWTQQPYDGYTF. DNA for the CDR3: TGTGCCTGGACTCAACAGCCATATGATGGCTACACCTTC.

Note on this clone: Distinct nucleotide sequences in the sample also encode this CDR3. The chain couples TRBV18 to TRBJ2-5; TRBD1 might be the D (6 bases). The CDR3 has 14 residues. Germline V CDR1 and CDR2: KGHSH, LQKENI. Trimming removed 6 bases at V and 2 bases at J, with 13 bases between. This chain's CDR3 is CASSPGQNQETQYF. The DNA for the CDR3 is TGTGCCAGCTCCCCTGGACAGAATCAAGAGACCCAGTACTTC.

The CDR3 coding sequence is TGCGCCAGCAGCCCGGGGGGTCTGGGCAGGGAAGGGGCCGAGCAGTACTTC. It translates to CASSPGGLGREGAEQYF. The V and J genes are TRBV5-1 and TRBJ2-7; 7 bases agree with TRBD2. Germline values: CDR1 SGHRS, CDR2 YFSETQ. V shed 4 bases and J 6 bases; nucleotides not matched to a gene: 19. CDR3 size: 17 residues.

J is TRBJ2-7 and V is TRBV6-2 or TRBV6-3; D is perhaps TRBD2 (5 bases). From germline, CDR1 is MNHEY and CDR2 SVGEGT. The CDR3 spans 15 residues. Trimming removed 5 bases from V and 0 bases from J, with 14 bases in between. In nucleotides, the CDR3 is TGTGCCAGCAGTCCGGACTCCAGGAGCTCCTACGAGCAGTACTTC. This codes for CASSPDSRSSYEQYF.

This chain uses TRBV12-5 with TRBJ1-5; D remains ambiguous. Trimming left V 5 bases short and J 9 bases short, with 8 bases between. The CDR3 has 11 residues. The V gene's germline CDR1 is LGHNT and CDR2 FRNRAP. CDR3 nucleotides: TGTGCTAGTGGTCAAGGGAGGCCCCAGCATTTT. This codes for CASGQGRPQHF.

CDR3 sequence: CASSPTGGRGYTF. The CDR3 bases are TGTGCCAGCAGCCCGACAGGGGGAAGGGGCTACACCTTC. J is TRBJ1-2 and V is TRBV5-4; 9 bases are shared with TRBD1. There are 13 residues in the CDR3. V trimming: 4 bases; J trimming: 8 bases; junction bases outside the gene matches: 6. Germline V gene sequence: CDR1 SGHNT, CDR2 YYREEE (reference sequence).

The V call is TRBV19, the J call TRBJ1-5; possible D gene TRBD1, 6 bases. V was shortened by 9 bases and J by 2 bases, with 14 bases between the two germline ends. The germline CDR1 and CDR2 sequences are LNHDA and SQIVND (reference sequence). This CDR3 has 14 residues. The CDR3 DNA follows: TGTGCCAGCACACAGGGAAGCGGCAATCAGCCCCAGCATTTT. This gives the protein CASTQGSGNQPQHF. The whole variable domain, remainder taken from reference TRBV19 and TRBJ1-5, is DGGITQSPKYLFRKEGQNVTLSCEQNLNHDAMYWYRQDPGQGLRLIYYSQIVNDFQKGDIAEGYSVSREKKESFPLTVTSAQKNPTAFYLCASTQGSGNQPQHFGDGTRLSIL.

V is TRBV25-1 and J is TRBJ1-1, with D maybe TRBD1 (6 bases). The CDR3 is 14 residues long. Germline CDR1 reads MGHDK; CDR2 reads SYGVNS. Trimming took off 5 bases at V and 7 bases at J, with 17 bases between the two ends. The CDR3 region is CASSSTGFADEAFF. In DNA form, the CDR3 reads TGTGCCAGCAGTTCTACAGGGTTCGCCGATGAAGCTTTCTTT.

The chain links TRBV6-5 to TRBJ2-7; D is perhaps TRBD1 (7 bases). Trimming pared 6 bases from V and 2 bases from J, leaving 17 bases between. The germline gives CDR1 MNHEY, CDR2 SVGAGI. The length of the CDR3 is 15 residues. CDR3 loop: CASRRGPGDPYEQYF. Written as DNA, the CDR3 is TGTGCCAGCAGGAGGGGGCCGGGAGACCCCTACGAGCAGTACTTC.

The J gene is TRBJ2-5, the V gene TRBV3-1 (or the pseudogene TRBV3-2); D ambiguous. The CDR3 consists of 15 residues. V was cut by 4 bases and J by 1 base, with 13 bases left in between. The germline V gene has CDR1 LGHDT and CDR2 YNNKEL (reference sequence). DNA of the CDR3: TGTGCCAGCAGCCTAAGCCAGGCCTTCCAAGAGACCCAGTACTTC. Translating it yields CASSLSQAFQETQYF.

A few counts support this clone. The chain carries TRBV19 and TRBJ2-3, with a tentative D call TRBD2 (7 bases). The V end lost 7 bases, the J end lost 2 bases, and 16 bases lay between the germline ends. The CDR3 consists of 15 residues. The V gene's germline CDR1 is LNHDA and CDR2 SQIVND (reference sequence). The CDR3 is CASTIGGGVTDTQYF. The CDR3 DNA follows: TGTGCCAGTACGATAGGGGGAGGGGTCACAGATACGCAGTATTTT.

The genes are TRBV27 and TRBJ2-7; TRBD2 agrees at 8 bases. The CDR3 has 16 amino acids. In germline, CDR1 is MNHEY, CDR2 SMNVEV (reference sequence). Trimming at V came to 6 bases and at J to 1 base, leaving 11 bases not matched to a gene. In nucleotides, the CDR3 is TGTGCCAGCAGCCCCCTAGGGACTAGTCGGTCCTACGAGCAGTACTTC. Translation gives CASSPLGTSRSYEQYF.

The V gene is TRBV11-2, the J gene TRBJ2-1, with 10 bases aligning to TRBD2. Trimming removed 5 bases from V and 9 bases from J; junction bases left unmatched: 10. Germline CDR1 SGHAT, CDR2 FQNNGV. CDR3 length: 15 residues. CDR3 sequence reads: CASSPQAGGHSEQFF. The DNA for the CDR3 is TGTGCCAGCAGCCCCCAAGCGGGGGGGCATAGTGAGCAGTTCTTC.

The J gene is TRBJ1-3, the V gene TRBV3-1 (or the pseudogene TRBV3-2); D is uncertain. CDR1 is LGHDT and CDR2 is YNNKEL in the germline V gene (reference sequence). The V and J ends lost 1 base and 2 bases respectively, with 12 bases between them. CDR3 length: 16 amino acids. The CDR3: CASSQVISRTGNTIYF. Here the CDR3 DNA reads TGTGCCAGCAGCCAAGTCATTTCGAGGACTGGAAACACCATATATTTT.

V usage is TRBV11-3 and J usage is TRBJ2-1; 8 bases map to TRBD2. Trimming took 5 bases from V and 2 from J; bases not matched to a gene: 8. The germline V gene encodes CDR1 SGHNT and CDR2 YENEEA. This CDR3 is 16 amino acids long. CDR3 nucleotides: TGTGCCAGCAGCCGAGAAGGCGGGGGGACCTACAATGAGCAGTTCTTC. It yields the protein CASSREGGGTYNEQFF.

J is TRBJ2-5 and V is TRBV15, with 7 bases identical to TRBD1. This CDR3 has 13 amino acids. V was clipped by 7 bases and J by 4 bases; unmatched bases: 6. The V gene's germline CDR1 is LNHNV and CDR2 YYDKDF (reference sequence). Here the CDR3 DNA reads TGTGCCACCAAGACAGGGCCTGGAGAGACCCAGTACTTC. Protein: CATKTGPGETQYF.

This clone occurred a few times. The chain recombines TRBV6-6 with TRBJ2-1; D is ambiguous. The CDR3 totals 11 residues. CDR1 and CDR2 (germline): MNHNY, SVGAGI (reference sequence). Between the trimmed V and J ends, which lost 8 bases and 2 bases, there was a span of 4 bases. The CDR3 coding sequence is TGTGCCAGCGAGGCCTACAATGAGCAGTTCTTC. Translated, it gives CASEAYNEQFF.

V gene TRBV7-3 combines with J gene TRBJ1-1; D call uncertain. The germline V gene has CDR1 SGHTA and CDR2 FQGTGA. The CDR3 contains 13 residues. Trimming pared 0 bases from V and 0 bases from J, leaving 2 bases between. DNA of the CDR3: TGTGCCAGCAGCTTAACCATGAACACTGAAGCTTTCTTT. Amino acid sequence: CASSLTMNTEAFF.

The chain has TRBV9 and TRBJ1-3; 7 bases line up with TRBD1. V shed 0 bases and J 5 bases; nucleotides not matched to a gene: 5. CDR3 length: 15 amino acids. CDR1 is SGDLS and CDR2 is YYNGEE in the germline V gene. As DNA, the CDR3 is TGTGCCAGCAGCGTAGACACAGGGGCCAGAAACACCATATATTTT. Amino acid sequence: CASSVDTGARNTIYF.

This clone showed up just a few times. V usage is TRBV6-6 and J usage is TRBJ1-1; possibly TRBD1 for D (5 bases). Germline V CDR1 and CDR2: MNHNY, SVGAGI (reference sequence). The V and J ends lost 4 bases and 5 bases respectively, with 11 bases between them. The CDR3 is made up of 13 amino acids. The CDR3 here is CASSLSRGTEAFF. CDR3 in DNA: TGTGCCAGCAGTTTATCCCGGGGGACTGAAGCTTTCTTT.

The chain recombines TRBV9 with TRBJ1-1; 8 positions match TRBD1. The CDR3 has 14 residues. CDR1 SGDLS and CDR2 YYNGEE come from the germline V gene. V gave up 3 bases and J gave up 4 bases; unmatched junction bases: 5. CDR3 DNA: TGTGCCAGCAGCGCGCAGGGGGCCCTCACTGAAGCTTTCTTT. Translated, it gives CASSAQGALTEAFF. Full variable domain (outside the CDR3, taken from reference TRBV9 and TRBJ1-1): DSGVTQTPKHLITATGQRVTLRCSPRSGDLSVYWYQQSLDQGLQFLIQYYNGEERAKGNILERFSAQQFPDLHSELNLSSLELGDSALYFCASSAQGALTEAFFGQGTRLTVV.

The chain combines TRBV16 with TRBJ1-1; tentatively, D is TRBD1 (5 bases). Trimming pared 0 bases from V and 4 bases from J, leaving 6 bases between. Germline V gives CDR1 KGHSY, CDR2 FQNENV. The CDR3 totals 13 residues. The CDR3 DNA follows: TGTGCCAGCAGCCAATCGGGGCCCACTGAAGCTTTCTTT. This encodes CASSQSGPTEAFF.

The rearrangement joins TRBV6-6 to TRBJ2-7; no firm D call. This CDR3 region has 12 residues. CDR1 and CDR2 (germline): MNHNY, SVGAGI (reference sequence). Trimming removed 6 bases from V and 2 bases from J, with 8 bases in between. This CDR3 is CASSPEAYEQYF. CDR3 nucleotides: TGTGCCAGCAGCCCAGAGGCCTACGAGCAGTACTTC.

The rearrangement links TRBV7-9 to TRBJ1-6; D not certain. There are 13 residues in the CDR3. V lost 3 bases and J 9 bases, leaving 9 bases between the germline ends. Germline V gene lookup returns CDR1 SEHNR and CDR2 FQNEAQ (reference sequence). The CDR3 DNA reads TGTGCCAGCAGCTTCGAGGCGGGTTCACCCCTCCACTTT. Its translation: CASSFEAGSPLHF.

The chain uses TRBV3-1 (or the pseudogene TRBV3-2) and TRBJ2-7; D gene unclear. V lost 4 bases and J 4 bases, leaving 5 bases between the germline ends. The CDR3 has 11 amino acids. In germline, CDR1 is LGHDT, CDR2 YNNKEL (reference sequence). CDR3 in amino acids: CASSLNYEQYF. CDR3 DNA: TGTGCCAGCAGCCTAAATTACGAGCAGTACTTC.

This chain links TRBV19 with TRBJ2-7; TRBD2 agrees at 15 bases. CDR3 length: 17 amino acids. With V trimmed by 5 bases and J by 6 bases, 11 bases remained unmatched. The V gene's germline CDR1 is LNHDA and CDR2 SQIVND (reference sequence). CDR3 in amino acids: CASSWTSGRDLLSEQYF. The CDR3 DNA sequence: TGTGCCAGTAGTTGGACTAGCGGGAGGGACCTCCTGAGCGAGCAGTACTTC.

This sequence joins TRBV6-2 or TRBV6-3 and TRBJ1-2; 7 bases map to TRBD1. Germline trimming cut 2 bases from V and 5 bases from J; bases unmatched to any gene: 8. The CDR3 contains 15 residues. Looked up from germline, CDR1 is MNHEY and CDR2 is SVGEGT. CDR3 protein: CASSYGIGTEYGYTF. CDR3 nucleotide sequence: TGTGCCAGCAGTTACGGGATAGGGACAGAGTATGGCTACACCTTC.

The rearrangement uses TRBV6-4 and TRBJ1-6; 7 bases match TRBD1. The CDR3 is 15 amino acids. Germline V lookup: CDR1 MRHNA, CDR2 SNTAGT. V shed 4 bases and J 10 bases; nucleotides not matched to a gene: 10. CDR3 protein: CASSVLTGEHSPLHF. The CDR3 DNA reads TGTGCCAGCAGTGTATTAACAGGGGAGCACTCACCCCTCCACTTT.

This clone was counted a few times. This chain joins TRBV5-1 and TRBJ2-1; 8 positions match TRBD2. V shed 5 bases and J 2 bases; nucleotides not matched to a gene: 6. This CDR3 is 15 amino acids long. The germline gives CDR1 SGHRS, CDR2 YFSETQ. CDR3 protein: CASSLLAATYNEQFF. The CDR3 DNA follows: TGCGCCAGCAGTTTACTAGCGGCTACCTACAATGAGCAGTTCTTC.